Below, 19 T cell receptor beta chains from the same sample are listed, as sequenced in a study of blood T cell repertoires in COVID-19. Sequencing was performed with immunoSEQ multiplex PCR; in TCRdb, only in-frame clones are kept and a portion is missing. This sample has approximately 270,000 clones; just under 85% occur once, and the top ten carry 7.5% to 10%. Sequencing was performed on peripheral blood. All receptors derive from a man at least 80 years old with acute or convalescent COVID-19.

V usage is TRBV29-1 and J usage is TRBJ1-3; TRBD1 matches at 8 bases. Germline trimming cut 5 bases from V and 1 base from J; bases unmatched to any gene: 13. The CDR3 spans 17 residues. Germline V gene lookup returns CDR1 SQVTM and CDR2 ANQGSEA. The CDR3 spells CSVSGQGERLSGNTIYF. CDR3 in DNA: TGCAGCGTTTCCGGACAGGGAGAGCGACTTTCTGGAAACACCATATATTTT.

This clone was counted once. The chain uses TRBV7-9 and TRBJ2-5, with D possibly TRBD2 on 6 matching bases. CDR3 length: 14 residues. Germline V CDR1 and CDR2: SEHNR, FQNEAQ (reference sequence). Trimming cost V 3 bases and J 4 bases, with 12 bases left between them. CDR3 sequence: CASSFSGGTETQYF. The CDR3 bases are TGTGCCAGCAGCTTCTCTGGGGGGACAGAGACCCAGTACTTC. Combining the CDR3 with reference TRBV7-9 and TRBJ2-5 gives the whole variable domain DTGVSQNPRHKITKRGQNVTFRCDPISEHNRLYWYRQTLGQGPEFLTYFQNEAQLEKSRLLSDRFSAERPKGSFSTLEIQRTEQGDSAMYLCASSFSGGTETQYFGPGTRLLVL.

CDR3 loop: CASSLGDRGRAGEQYF. CDR3 in DNA: TGTGCCAGCAGCTTGGGTGACCGCGGGAGGGCCGGCGAGCAGTACTTC. The rearrangement uses TRBV5-4 and TRBJ2-7; TRBD2 aligns across 9 bases. This CDR3 contains 16 residues. The ends lost 0 bases at V and 6 bases at J; junction bases unmatched: 10. CDR1 and CDR2 from the germline V gene are SGHNT and YYREEE (reference sequence). Variable domain in full (rest from reference TRBV5-4 and TRBJ2-7): ETGVTQSPTHLIKTRGQQVTLRCSSQSGHNTVSWYQQALGQGPQFIFQYYREEENGRGNFPPRFSGLQFPNYSSELNVNALELDDSALYLCASSLGDRGRAGEQYFGPGTRLTVT.

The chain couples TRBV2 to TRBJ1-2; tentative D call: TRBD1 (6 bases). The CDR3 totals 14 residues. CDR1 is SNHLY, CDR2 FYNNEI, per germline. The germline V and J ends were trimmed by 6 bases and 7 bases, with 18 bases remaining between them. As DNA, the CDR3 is TGTGCCAGCAGATTAGGGGGACTAAATAGTGGCTACACCTTC. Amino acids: CASRLGGLNSGYTF.

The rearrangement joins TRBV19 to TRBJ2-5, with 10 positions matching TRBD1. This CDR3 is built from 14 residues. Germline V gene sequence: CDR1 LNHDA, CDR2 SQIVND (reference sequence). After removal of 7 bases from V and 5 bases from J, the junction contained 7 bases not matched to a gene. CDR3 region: CASNDRGLGETQYF. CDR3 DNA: TGTGCCAGTAATGACAGGGGGCTTGGTGAGACCCAGTACTTC.

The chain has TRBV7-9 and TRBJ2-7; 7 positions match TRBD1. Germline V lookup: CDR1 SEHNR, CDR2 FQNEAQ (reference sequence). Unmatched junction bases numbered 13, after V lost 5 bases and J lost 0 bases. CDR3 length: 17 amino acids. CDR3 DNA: TGTGCCAGCAGCGTGATTTTCACGGGACAGCCCTCCTACGAGCAGTACTTC. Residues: CASSVIFTGQPSYEQYF. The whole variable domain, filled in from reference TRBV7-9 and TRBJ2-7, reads DTGVSQNPRHKITKRGQNVTFRCDPISEHNRLYWYRQTLGQGPEFLTYFQNEAQLEKSRLLSDRFSAERPKGSFSTLEIQRTEQGDSAMYLCASSVIFTGQPSYEQYFGPGTRLTVT.

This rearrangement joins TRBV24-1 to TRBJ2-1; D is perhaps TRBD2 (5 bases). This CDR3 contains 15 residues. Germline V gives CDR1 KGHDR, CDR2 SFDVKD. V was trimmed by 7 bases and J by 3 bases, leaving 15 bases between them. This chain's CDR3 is CATRGSSIGYNEQFF. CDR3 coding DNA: TGTGCCACCAGGGGGAGTTCCATCGGCTACAATGAGCAGTTCTTC.

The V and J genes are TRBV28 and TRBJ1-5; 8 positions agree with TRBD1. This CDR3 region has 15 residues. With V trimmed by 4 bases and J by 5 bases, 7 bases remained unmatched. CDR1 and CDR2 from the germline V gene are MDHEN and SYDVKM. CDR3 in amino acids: CASSWGTGEYQPQHF. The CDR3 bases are TGTGCCAGCAGTTGGGGGACAGGAGAGTATCAGCCCCAGCATTTT.

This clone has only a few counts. CDR3 in amino acids: CASSPSQGNEQYF. The CDR3 region has the DNA TGTGCCAGCTCCCCATCACAGGGGAACGAGCAGTACTTC. The chain links TRBV18 to TRBJ2-7; 7 bases match TRBD1. CDR1 and CDR2 from the germline V gene are KGHSH and LQKENI. The CDR3 totals 13 residues. The V gene end was trimmed by 6 bases and the J gene end by 5 bases; junction bases not matched to a gene: 7.

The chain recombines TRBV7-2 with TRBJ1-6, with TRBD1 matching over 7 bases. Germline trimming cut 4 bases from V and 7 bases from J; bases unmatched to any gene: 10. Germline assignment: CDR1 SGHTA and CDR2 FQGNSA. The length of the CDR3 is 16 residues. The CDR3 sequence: CASSSQTGRINSPLHF. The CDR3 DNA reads TGTGCCAGCAGCTCCCAGACAGGGAGAATCAATTCACCCCTCCACTTT.

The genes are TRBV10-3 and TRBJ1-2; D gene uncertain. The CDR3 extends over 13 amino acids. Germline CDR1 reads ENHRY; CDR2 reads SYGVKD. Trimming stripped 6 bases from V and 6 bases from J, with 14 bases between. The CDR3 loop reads CAIRGGREDGYTF. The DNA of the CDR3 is TGTGCCATCAGGGGTGGGAGGGAGGATGGCTACACCTTC.

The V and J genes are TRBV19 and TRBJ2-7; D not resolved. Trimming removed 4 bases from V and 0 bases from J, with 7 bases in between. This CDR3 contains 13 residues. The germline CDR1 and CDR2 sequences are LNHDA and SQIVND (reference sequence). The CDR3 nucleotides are TGTGCCAGTAGTACCTTCCCCTCCTACGAGCAGTACTTC. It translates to CASSTFPSYEQYF.

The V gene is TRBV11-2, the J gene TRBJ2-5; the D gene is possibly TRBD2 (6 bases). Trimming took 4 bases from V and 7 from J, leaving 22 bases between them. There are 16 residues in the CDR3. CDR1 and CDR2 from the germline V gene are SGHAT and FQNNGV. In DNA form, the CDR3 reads TGTGCCAGCAGCTGGGGCCCCGGGACTTCCCGGGGGACCCAGTACTTC. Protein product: CASSWGPGTSRGTQYF.

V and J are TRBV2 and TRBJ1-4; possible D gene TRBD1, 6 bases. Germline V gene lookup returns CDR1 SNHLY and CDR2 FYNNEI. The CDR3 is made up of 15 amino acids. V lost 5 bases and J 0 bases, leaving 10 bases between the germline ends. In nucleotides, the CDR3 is TGTGCCAGCAGTTTACAGGGCACAACTAATGAAAAACTGTTTTTT. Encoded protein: CASSLQGTTNEKLFF.

The CDR3 here is CASGLGGGYEQYF. CDR3 DNA: TGTGCCAGCGGACTGGGGGGGGGTTACGAGCAGTACTTC. The chain joins TRBV28 to TRBJ2-7; 7 nucleotides line up with TRBD2. The CDR3 consists of 13 residues. Trimming took 8 bases from V and 4 from J; bases not matched to a gene: 8. Per the germline V gene, CDR1 is MDHEN and CDR2 is SYDVKM. Using reference TRBV28 and TRBJ2-7 for the parts outside the CDR3, the full variable domain is DVKVTQSSRYLVKRTGEKVFLECVQDMDHENMFWYRQDPGLGLRLIYFSYDVKMKEKGDIPEGYSVSREKKERFSLILESASTNQTSMYLCASGLGGGYEQYFGPGTRLTVT.

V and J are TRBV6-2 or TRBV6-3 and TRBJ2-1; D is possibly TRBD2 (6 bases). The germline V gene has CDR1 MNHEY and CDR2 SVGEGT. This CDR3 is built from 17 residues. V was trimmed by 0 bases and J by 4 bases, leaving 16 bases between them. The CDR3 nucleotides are TGTGCCAGCAGTTACTCGATATCTCGGACTATTTACAATGAGCAGTTCTTC. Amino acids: CASSYSISRTIYNEQFF.

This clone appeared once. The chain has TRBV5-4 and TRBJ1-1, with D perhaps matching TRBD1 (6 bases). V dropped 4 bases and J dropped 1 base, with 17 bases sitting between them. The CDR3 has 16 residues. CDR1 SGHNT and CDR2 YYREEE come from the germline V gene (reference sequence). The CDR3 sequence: CASSKDNRARNTEAFF. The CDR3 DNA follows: TGTGCCAGCAGCAAAGACAACAGGGCCAGGAACACTGAAGCTTTCTTT.

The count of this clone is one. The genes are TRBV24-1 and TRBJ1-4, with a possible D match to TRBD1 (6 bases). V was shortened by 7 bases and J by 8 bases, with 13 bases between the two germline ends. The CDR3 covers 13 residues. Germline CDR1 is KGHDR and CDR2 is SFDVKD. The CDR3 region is CATRDSGEEKLFF. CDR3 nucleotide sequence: TGTGCCACCAGGGACAGCGGAGAAGAAAAACTGTTTTTT.

For the CDR3, the DNA is TGTGCCACCAGTGGAAGCGGGAGGTTCACCGTATTCCCCACAGATACGCAGTATTTT. Translating it yields CATSGSGRFTVFPTDTQYF. The chain uses TRBV24-1 and TRBJ2-3; 9 bases map to TRBD2. The CDR3 loop spans 19 amino acids. Per the germline V gene, CDR1 is KGHDR and CDR2 is SFDVKD. V shed 5 bases and J 2 bases; nucleotides not matched to a gene: 16.